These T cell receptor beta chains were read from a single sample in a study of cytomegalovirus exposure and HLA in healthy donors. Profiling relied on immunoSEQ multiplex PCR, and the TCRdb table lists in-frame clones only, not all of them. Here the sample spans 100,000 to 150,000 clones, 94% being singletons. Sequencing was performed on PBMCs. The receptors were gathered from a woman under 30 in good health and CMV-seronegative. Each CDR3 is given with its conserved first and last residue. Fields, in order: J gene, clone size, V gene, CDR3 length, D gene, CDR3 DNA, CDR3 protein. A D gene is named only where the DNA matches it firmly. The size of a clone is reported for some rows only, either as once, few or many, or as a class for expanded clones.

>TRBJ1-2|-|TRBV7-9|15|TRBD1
TGTGCCAGCAGCTTAGGTCAACAGGGGTTCTATGGCTACACCTTC
CASSLGQQGFYGYTF
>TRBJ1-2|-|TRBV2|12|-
TGTGCCAGCAGTCCCTCCAGCTATGGCTACACCTTC
CASSPSSYGYTF
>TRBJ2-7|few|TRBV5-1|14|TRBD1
TGCGCCAGCAGCTTGGAGGGACAGGGGCTCGAGCAGTACTTC
CASSLEGQGLEQYF
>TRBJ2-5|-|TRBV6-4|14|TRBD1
TGTGCCAGCAGTGCAACAGGGGTTCGGGAGACCCAGTACTTC
CASSATGVRETQYF
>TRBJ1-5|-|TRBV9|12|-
TGTGCCAGTGGTAGGGGTAACCAGCCCCAGCATTTT
CASGRGNQPQHF
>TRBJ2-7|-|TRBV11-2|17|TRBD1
TGTGCCAGCAGCTTCGGACAGGGATTACTGGCGGGCTACGAGCAGTACTTC
CASSFGQGLLAGYEQYF
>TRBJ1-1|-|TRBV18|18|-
TGTGCCAGCTCACCCAGAGGGGTCAGAGTACCCGGGGGCACTGAAGCTTTCTTT
CASSPRGVRVPGGTEAFF
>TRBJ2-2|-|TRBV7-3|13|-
TGTGCCAGCAGCCGCCTCGGGGCCGGGGAGCTGTTTTTT
CASSRLGAGELFF
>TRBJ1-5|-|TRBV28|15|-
TGTGCCACCAGCCGATCCCGGTACGGAGGTACGCCCCAGCATTTT
CATSRSRYGGTPQHF
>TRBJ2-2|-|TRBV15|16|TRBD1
TGTGCCACCAGCGTTTTTGGACAGGGGGGCACCGGGGAGCTGTTTTTT
CATSVFGQGGTGELFF
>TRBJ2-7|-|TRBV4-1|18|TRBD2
TGCGCCAGCAGCCAGGGGGGGGGACTAGCGGACAGCTCCTACGAGCAGTACTTC
CASSQGGGLADSSYEQYF
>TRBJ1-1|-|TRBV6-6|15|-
TGTGCCAGCAGTTCTGGCGGGCGGGGGTACACTGAAGCTTTCTTT
CASSSGGRGYTEAFF
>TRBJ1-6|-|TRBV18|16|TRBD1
TGTGCCAGCTCCCAAGGACAGGGGGCAAGTAATTCACCCCTCCACTTT
CASSQGQGASNSPLHF
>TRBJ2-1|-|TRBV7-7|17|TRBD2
TGTGCCAGCAGCTTAGGTAGCGGGGGGGCCTCAGTTACTGAGCAGTTCTTC
CASSLGSGGASVTEQFF
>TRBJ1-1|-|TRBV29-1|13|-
TGCAGCGTTGAAGGACAGTTGAACACTGAAGCTTTCTTT
CSVEGQLNTEAFF
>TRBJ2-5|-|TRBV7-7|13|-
TGTGCCAGCAGCCCGGACTTGAGGGAGACCCAGTACTTC
CASSPDLRETQYF
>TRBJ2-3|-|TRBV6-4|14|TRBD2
TGTGCCAGCAGTGATCTGGCTAGCGGGGGGAAGCAGTATTTT
CASSDLASGGKQYF
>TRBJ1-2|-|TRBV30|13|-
-
CACRQGLNYGCTF
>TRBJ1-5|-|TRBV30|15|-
TGTGCCTGGAGTACAGGGCCCGCTACCAATCAGCCCCAGCATTTT
CAWSTGPATNQPQHF
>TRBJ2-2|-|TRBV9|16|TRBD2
TGTGCCAGCAGCGTTGGGCTAGCGGGGGACACCGGGGAGCTGTTTTTT
CASSVGLAGDTGELFF
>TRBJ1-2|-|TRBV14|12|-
TGTGCCAGCAGCCAGGACAACCATGGCTACACCTTC
CASSQDNHGYTF
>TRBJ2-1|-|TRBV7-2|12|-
TGTGCCAGCCCACCTTCGGGGGATGAGCAGTTCTTC
CASPPSGDEQFF
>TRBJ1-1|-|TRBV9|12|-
TGTGCCAGCAGCGTAGGGAACGGGGAAGCTTTCTTT
CASSVGNGEAFF
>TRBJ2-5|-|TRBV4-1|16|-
TGCGCCAGCAGCCAAGGTGTGGACAGCTGGCGGGAGACCCAGTACTTC
CASSQGVDSWRETQYF
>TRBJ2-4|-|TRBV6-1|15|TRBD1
TGTGCCAGCAGGTCCGGGACAGGCACTAAAAACATTCAGTACTTC
CASRSGTGTKNIQYF
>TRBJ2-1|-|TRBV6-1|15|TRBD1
TGTGCCAGTTGTACCGGGACAGGGTACAACAATGAGCAGTTCTTC
CASCTGTGYNNEQFF
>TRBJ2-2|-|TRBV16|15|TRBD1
TGTGCCAGCAGCCCAAGGACAGGGAGGACCGGGGAGCTGTTTTTT
CASSPRTGRTGELFF
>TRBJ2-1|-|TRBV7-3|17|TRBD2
TGTGCCAGCAGCTCGGGACTAGCGGGGTCCCTGGGCAATGAGCAGTTCTTC
CASSSGLAGSLGNEQFF
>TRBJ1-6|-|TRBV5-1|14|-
TGCGCCAGCAGCTTGGGATCAGGGGATTCACCCCTCCACTTT
CASSLGSGDSPLHF